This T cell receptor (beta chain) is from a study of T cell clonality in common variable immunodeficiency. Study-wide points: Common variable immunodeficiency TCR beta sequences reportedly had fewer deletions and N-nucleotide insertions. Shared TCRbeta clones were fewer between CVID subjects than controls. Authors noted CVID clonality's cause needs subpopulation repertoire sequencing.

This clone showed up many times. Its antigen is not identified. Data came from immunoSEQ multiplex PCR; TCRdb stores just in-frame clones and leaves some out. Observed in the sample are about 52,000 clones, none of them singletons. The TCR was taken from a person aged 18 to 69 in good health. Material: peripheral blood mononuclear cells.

The CDR3 reads CASSPGRDWLEQYF. The covered CDR3 bases are TGTGCCAGCTCACCCGGCCGGGACTGGCTCGAG. This chain uses TRBV18 with TRBJ2-7; a weak D match, TRBD2 (6 bases). The sequence runs out 3 residues before the end of the CDR3; the remainder is reconstructed from the germline J gene. This CDR3 region has 14 residues. V was clipped by 3 bases and J by 6 bases, with 15 bases between them. In germline, CDR1 is KGHSH, CDR2 LQKENI. Supplemented by reference TRBV18 and TRBJ2-7, the full variable domain reads NAGVMQNPRHLVRRRGQEARLRCSPMKGHSHVYWYRQLPEEGLKFMVYLQKENIIDESGMPKERFSAEFPKEGPSILRIQQVVRGDSAAYFCASSPGRDWLEQYFGPGTRLTVT.